The sequence of this TCR beta chain was determined in a study of blood T cell repertoires in COVID-19. In the authors' methods: By means of reference gene primer amplification, nucleated cell counts were estimated. Here immunoSEQ multiplex PCR was the method, and the copy in TCRdb shows in-frame clones only, minus some. V, J and clone size are those of that table, while D and trimming were read from the DNA. The table includes about 400,000 clones, nearly 90% detected once. The CDR3 length is 16 residues. Germline V gene sequence: CDR1 MNHEY, CDR2 SVGAGI. The germline V and J ends were trimmed by 4 bases and 3 bases, with 19 bases remaining between them. Residents of about 25 US areas, aged about 18 to 89 years, made up the participants. Donors were grouped by their self-reported clinical history.

The receptor was isolated from a woman aged 40 to 55 with acute COVID-19. The rearrangement joins TRBV6-5 to TRBJ2-7, with a possible D match to TRBD2 (7 bases). Sequenced material: PBMCs or T cells enriched from blood (not recorded which). The CDR3 coding sequence is TGTGCCAGCAGTTCGGTATCGGGGGGCGACCTCTACGAGCAGTACTTC. Encoded protein: CASSSVSGGDLYEQYF.